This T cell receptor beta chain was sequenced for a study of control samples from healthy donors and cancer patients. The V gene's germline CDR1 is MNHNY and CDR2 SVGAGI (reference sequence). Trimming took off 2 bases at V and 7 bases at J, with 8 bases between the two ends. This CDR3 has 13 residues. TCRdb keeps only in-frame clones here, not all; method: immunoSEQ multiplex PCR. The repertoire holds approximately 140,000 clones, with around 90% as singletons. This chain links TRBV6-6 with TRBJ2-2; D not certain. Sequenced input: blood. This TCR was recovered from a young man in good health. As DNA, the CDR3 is TGTGCCAGCAGTTACGTCCGTGACGGGGAGCTGTTTTTT. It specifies CASSYVRDGELFF.